This T cell receptor beta chain was captured by sequencing in a study of blood T cell repertoires in COVID-19 (dated by TCRdb to 2020 to 2021). Context from the whole study: Collaborator samples came from the United States, Italy and Spain and covered acute and convalescent phases of COVID-19. The material from the prospective study consisted of cDNA or gDNA derived from T cells, B-cell-depleted T cells, or PBMCs. Subjects who had been exposed to COVID-19, were actively infected with it, or had recovered from it provided the deeply sampled blood TCRbeta repertoires that made up the dataset. A freely available public database, intended as a resource for researchers studying the immune response to SARS-CoV-2, is where the repertoires were released. The samples were drawn from the first 160 participants of the ongoing ImmuneRACE study and from some 1,300 subjects provided by 6 global collaborators. The sample metadata nearly always contained a de-identified subject ID, COVID-19 status, age in years and sex. Where available, HLA class I and class II types were obtained from metadata supplied by the sample provider rather than from assay-based typing.

V is pruned by 2 bases and J by 10 bases, leaving 9 bases of the junction without a gene match. CDR1 and CDR2 are read off the germline V gene as LGHNA and YNFKEQ. Spanning cysteine to phenylalanine, the CDR3 consists of 16 amino acids. This entry keeps only the CDR3 DNA: 48 bases, framed from base 1. A few counts support this clone. Its antigen remains unidentified. No per-base quality is available; no much larger clone lies one base away. The immunoSEQ Assay, a bias-controlled multiplex PCR, was used to amplify TCRbeta CDR3 regions from genomic DNA. The study's own analysis went as follows. Nucleated cell counts per sample were estimated from amplification of reference gene primers within the assay. To quantify the absolute abundance of each unique TCRbeta CDR3 rearrangement, sequence reads were collapsed and filtered. For each sample, productive Simpson clonality was calculated as the square root of Simpson's diversity index over productive rearrangements. TCRdb took this table from immuneACCESS and kept in-frame rearrangements with V and J called. Such tables lack part of the clones; where checked against another copy, unresolved V genes explain under half of the gap, and the rest is unexplained. The DNA was the basis for D and trimming; V, J and clone size are from that table. For this sample the table gives 55,000 to 65,000 clones, of which roughly three quarters were detected only once. Approximately 3% of the sample is taken by the ten largest.

Each collaborating institution followed its own protocols to collect whole blood in K2EDTA tubes. For TCRbeta analysis, collaborators shipped samples as frozen whole blood, isolated PBMCs, or DNA extracted from either of those sample types. What the research found in general, with its limitations: Clinical and demographic metadata were provided uncurated, with the amount varying by source and participant.

The sequence came from a man in his 60s with acute or convalescent COVID-19. Recombination connected TRBV4-2 to TRBJ1-6, with TRBD1 matching 9 junction bases. Sequencing used peripheral blood. The DNA is TGTGCCAGCAGCCAAACCGGGACAGGGCTCCGATCACCCCTCCACTTT. It specifies CASSQTGTGLRSPLHF.